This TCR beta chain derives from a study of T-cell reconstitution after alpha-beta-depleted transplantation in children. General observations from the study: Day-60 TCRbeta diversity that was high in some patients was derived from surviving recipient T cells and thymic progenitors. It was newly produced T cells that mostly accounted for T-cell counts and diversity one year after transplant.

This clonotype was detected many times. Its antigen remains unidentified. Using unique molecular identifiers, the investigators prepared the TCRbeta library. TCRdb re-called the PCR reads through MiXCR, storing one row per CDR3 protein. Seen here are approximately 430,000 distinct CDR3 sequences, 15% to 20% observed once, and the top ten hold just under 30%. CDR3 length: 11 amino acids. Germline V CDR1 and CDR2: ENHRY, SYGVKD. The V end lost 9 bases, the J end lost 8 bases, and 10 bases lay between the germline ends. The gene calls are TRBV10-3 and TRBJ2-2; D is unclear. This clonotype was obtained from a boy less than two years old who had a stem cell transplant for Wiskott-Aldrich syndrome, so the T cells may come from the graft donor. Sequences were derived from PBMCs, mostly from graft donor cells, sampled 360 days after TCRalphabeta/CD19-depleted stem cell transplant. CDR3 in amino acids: CAILFSGELFF. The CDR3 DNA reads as TGTGCCATTCTCTTCAGTGGGGAGCTGTTTTTT.